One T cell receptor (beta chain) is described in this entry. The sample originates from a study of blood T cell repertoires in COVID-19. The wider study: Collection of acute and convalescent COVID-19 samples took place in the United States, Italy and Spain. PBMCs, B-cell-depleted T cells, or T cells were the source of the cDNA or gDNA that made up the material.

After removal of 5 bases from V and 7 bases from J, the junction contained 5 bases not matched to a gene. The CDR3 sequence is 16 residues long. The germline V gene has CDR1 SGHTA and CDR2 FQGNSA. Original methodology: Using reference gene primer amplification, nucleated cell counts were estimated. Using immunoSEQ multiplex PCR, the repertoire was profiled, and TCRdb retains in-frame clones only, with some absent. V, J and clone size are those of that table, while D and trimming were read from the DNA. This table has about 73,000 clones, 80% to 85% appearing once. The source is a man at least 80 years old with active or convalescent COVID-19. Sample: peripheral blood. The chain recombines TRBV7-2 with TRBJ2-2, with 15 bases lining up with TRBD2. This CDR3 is CASSTGLAGGGGELFF. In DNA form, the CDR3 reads TGTGCCAGCAGCACAGGACTAGCGGGGGGGGGCGGGGAGCTGTTTTTT.